The clone carrying this TCR beta chain appeared many times. Germline-derived CDR1 and CDR2 are GTSNPN and SVGIG (reference sequence). Trimming pared 0 bases from V and 1 base from J, leaving 6 bases between. The CDR3 totals 13 residues. The data stem from a study of T cells in Graves' hyperthyroidism and ophthalmopathy. Diagnoses rested on clinical symptoms, serum thyroxine and TRAb, thyroid ultrasound and orbital computed tomography. Around 10 ml fresh peripheral blood yielded the PBMCs. TCR beta CDR3 regions were amplified from RNA. HTBI primers were used for first-round RT-PCR of the TCR CDR3. One entry per CDR3 protein results from TCRdb running MiXCR on the multiplex PCR reads. The sample yields more than 350,000 distinct CDR3 sequences, roughly a sixth seen once.

The J gene is TRBJ1-1, the V gene TRBV30; unclear D gene. The sequencing input was blood. This TCR was recovered from a woman in her thirties with Graves' hyperthyroidism that later progressed to Graves' ophthalmopathy. DNA for the CDR3: TGTGCCTGGAGTGTACCGGAGAACACTGAAGCTTTCTTT. It yields the protein CAWSVPENTEAFF.